This T cell receptor (beta chain) is from a study (dated by TCRdb to 2021 to 2024). TCR beta chain repertoires were profiled by survey-level sequencing on the immunoSEQ platform. The paper's processing steps were these. CDR3 amino acid length spectratypes and V-J pairing frequencies were compared, and repertoire diversity was measured with the inverse Simpson index. To annotate clonotypes specific to SARS-CoV-2, CMV, influenza A and EBV, TCR beta CDR3 sequences were compared against VDJdb. TCRdb retrieved this table from immuneACCESS and kept in-frame rearrangements only. Not all clones are present; in checked studies, unresolved V genes account for under half, and no reason is known for the remainder. The V and J calls and clone size are taken from that table; D and trimming were inferred from the DNA. The sample has nearly 70,000 clones on record, around 95% of them singletons. The ten largest clones represent roughly 4.2% of the sample.

There are 12 amino acids in the CDR3, from cysteine to phenylalanine inclusive. Only the CDR3 portion is preserved as DNA: 36 bases, with reading frame beginning at the first base. Via the germline V gene (reference sequence), CDR1 is LGHDT and CDR2 YNNKEL. Trimming removed 4 bases from V and 11 bases from J; the gene matches leave 5 bases unexplained. For this clone: The antigen it recognizes is unknown. The input lacks base qualities; no much larger clone sits a single base away.

General findings and caveats noted by the study authors: Further investigation, including longitudinal sampling and assessment of a control group, is stated by the authors to be required.

PBMCs were isolated from peripheral blood, and TCR beta sequencing was performed on genomic DNA from unsorted PBMCs. The TCR comes from a man in his forties with rheumatoid arthritis. The sequence links TRBV3-1 (or the pseudogene TRBV3-2) to TRBJ2-4; 7 central nucleotides agree with TRBD2. The specimen was PBMCs. The DNA sequence follows: TGTGCCAGCAGCCTCAAGACTAGCCTTCAGTACTTC. This encodes CASSLKTSLQYF.